This entry lists 5 T cell receptor beta chains sequenced from one sample in a study of patients and donors after allogeneic stem cell transplantation. MiXCR, applied by TCRdb to the RT-PCR reads, yields one record per CDR3 protein. Of fewer than 200,000 distinct CDR3 sequences listed, 30% were seen once; the top ten hold 3.2%. Source material: blood, either unsorted or a sorted T cell fraction (not recorded which). The receptors were sampled from a human donor who was either an allogeneic HSCT recipient or a stem cell or donor lymphocyte infusion donor (not recorded which). It is not recorded whose cells these are; they may come from a transplant donor.

The chain has TRBV6-2 or TRBV6-3 and TRBJ2-5, with D possibly called TRBD1 or TRBD2 (6 bases each). Trimming stripped 1 base from V and 5 bases from J, with 8 bases between. The germline CDR1 and CDR2 sequences are MNHEY and SVGEGT. The CDR3 runs to 13 residues. The CDR3 here is CASSYYGGETQYF. The CDR3 bases are TGTGCCAGCAGTTACTACGGGGGCGAGACCCAGTACTTC.

This clonotype was counted between two and nine times. The chain recombines TRBV5-1 with TRBJ1-5; TRBD1 might be the D (6 bases). The germline V gene has CDR1 SGHRS and CDR2 YFSETQ. The CDR3 is made up of 14 amino acids. V lost 2 bases, J lost 3 bases, and 9 bases lay in between. The CDR3 reads CASSLGDINQPQHF. CDR3 bases: TGCGCCAGCAGCTTAGGGGACATCAATCAGCCCCAGCATTTT.

V gene TRBV28 combines with J gene TRBJ2-7; the D gene is possibly TRBD1 (5 bases). With 2 bases removed from V and 2 bases from J, the gap between germline ends came to 13 bases. The germline V gene encodes CDR1 MDHEN and CDR2 SYDVKM. The CDR3 consists of 15 residues. The CDR3 spells CASSLARVGPYEQYF. In nucleotides, the CDR3 is TGTGCCAGCAGTTTAGCCAGGGTGGGCCCCTACGAGCAGTACTTC.

The table lists this clonotype with a few counts. The gene calls are TRBV27 and TRBJ2-1; D tentatively fits TRBD1 or TRBD2 (5 bases each). The CDR3 is 12 amino acids. The germline V gene has CDR1 MNHEY and CDR2 SMNVEV (reference sequence). Trimming stripped 7 bases from V and 6 bases from J, with 10 bases between. CDR3 residues: CASTTGGNEQFF. The CDR3 DNA sequence: TGTGCCAGCACGACTGGGGGCAATGAGCAGTTCTTC.

The chain uses TRBV15 and TRBJ2-3; tentative D call: TRBD1 (6 bases). V gave up 5 bases and J gave up 6 bases, with 9 bases separating them. Germline V CDR1 and CDR2: LNHNV, YYDKDF (reference sequence). This CDR3 has 12 residues. The CDR3 region has the DNA TGTGCCACCAGCCAGGGGTGGGATACGCAGTATTTT. As protein: CATSQGWDTQYF.